This entry is about one TCR beta chain. The data were obtained in a study of shared clonotypes between healthy human individuals. The naive CD8 fraction comprised CD45RO-negative cells positively selected for CCR7 and excluded terminally differentiated effector memory CD45RA+ cells. J gave up 5 bases and V 6 bases, and 9 bases lay outside the gene matches. The germline CDR1 and CDR2 sequences are MDHEN and SYDVKM. This CDR3 contains 16 residues. Sorted-subset replicate PCRs used roughly 220 ng DNA, approximately 33,000 T cell genomes. Method: immunoSEQ multiplex PCR; TCRdb's copy keeps in-frame clones and lacks some. The sample carries about 1,800,000 clones, about 95% recorded once.

The sample comprised naive CD8+ T cells sorted from blood. The chain couples TRBV28 to TRBJ2-2, with 10 positions matching TRBD1. This sequence originates from a man between 18 and 35 years old in good health. In DNA form, the CDR3 reads TGTGCCAGCAGCCGAGGACAGGGGGTAGGGACCGGGGAGCTGTTTTTT. It is translated as CASSRGQGVGTGELFF.